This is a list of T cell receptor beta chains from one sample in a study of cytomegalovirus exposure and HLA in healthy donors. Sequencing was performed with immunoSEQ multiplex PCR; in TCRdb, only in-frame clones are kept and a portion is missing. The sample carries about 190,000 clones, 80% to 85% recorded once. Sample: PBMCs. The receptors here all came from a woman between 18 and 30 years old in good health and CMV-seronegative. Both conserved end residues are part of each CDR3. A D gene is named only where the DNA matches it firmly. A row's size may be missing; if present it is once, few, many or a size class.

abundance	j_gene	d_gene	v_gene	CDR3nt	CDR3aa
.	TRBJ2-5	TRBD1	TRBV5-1	TGCGCCAGCAGCTTGAATGGACAGGGGAGAGAGACCCAGTACTTC	CASSLNGQGRETQYF
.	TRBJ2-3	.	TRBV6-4	TGTGCCAGCAGTGACCGGGGAGATACGCAGTATTTT	CASSDRGDTQYF
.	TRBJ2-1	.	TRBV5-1	TGCGCCAGCAGCTTGATTCTAGATGAGCAGTTCTTC	CASSLILDEQFF
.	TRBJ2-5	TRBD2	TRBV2	TGTGCCAGCAGTCAAAAAGGGACTAGTGGAGAGACCCAGTACTTC	CASSQKGTSGETQYF
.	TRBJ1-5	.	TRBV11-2	TGTGCCAGCAGCTTAGTGTGGGAGTGGCCCCAGCATTTT	CASSLVWEWPQHF
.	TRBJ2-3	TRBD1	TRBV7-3	TGTGCCAGCAGCCAAGACAGGGCGGCAGATACGCAGTATTTT	CASSQDRAADTQYF
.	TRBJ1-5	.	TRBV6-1	TGTGCCAGCAAGATAACGGTCAATCAGCCCCAGCATTTT	CASKITVNQPQHF
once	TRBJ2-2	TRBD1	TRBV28	TGTGCCAGCAGTCCAGGGGGCACCGGGGAGCTGTTTTTT	CASSPGGTGELFF
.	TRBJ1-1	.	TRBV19	TGTGCCAGTAGTCCCGTCTTCCTTTTTTGGGCCACTGAAGCTTTCTTT	CASSPVFLFWATEAFF
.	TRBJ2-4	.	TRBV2	TGTGCCAGCAGACAGACCGCCGGCATTCAGTACTTC	CASRQTAGIQYF
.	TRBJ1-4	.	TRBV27	TGTGCCAGCAGTTTCTACGGCGGAGGTCTTAATGAAAAACTGTTTTTT	CASSFYGGGLNEKLFF
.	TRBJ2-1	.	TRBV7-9	TGTGCCAGCAGCTTACTAGGGACATCCAAGGGACCCAATGAGCAGTTCTTC	CASSLLGTSKGPNEQFF
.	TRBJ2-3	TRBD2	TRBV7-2	TGTGCCAGCAGCCTAGGGACTAGCGGGACGGCAGATACGCAGTATTTT	CASSLGTSGTADTQYF
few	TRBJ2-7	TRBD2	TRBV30	TGTGCCTGGAGTGAACCCGGACTAGCGATCTCCTACGAGCAGTACTTC	CAWSEPGLAISYEQYF
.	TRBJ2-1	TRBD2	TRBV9	TGTGCCAGCATCCCCACTAGCGGGGGGATCAATGAGCAGTTCTTC	CASIPTSGGINEQFF
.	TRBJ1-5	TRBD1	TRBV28	TGTGCCAGCAGCGAATATGGGGGACAGAACTATCAGCCCCAGCATTTT	CASSEYGGQNYQPQHF
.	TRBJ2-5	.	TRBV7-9	TGTGCCAGCAGTAACGCGGCCCTAGCGGAGGGGGGGACCCAGTACTTC	CASSNAALAEGGTQYF
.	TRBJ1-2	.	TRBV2	TGTGCCACCCTATATACGGTCTACTATGGCTACACCTTC	CATLYTVYYGYTF
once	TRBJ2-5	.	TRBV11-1	TGTGCCAGCAGCTTAGGAACTTTGGTAGTTCTCGAGACCCAGTACTTC	CASSLGTLVVLETQYF
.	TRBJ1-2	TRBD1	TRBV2	TGTGCCAGCAGCTTCGACAGGGGGTTTGTGGGCTACACCTTC	CASSFDRGFVGYTF
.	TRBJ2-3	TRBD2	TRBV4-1	TGCGCCAGCAGTCCTCTAGCGGGGGGAACAGATACGCAGTATTTT	CASSPLAGGTDTQYF
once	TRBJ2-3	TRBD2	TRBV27	TGTGCCAGCAGTTTAGGGACTAGCGGGAGAACAGATACGCAGTATTTT	CASSLGTSGRTDTQYF
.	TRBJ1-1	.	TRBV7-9	TGTGCCAGCAGCTTACCGAAAACGCCAGGGTCGAGGAGCACTGAAGCTTTCTTT	CASSLPKTPGSRSTEAFF
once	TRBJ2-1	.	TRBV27	TGTGCCAGCAGTTTATGGGGCCCGAATATCTACAATGAGCAGTTCTTC	CASSLWGPNIYNEQFF
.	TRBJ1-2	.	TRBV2	TGTGCCAGCACCGTGGACAGAATCTATGGCTACACCTTC	CASTVDRIYGYTF
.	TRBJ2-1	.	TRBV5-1	TGCGCCAGCAGCTTTACAGAGAGCTCCTACAATGAGCAGTTCTTC	CASSFTESSYNEQFF
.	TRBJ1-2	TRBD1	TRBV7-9	TGTGCCAGCAGCTCCAGGTCGGTGGGCAGGGGGCAGTTCGACTATGGCTACACCTTC	CASSSRSVGRGQFDYGYTF
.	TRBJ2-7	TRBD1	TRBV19	TGTGCCAGTAGTACCAACCGGGACAGGGTGGCAGAGCAGTACTTC	CASSTNRDRVAEQYF
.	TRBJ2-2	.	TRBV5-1	TGCGCCAGCAGCTTGGTTTCGGTTGTTGGGGCGAGCACCGGGGAGCTGTTTTTT	CASSLVSVVGASTGELFF
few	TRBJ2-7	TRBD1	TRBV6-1	TGTGCCAGCAGTGGTTTGGGACAGAGCTCCTACGAGCAGTACTTC	CASSGLGQSSYEQYF
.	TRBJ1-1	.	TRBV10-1	TGCGCCAGCACCTCGACAACTAACACTGAAGCTTTCTTT	CASTSTTNTEAFF
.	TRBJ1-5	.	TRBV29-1	TGCAGCGTTGAAGTCGCGGGGGGAGGGGGTCAGCCCCAGCATTTT	CSVEVAGGGGQPQHF
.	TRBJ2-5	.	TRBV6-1	TGTGCCAGCAGTGAAATGGGAGAGGCCCAGTACTTC	CASSEMGEAQYF
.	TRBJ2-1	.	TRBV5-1	TGCGCCAGCAGGTTGCCTGGGACTCCTAACAATGAGCAGTTCTTC	CASRLPGTPNNEQFF
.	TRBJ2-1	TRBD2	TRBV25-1	TGTGCCAGCAGTGTCGGGGCTAGCGGGAGGCTCCATGAGCAGTTCTTC	CASSVGASGRLHEQFF